This T cell receptor beta chain was sequenced in a study of OX40 agonist ivuxolimab in advanced cancers. Study in general: Ivuxolimab was delivered to patients intravenously every 2 weeks at doses spanning 0.01 to 10 mg/kg.

Germline V gene lookup returns CDR1 MNHEY and CDR2 SMNVEV (reference sequence). The CDR3 contains 14 residues. V was shortened by 5 bases and J by 6 bases, with 16 bases between the two germline ends. Sampled blood was obtained at baseline, cycle 4 day 1, and cycle 7 day 1. The protocol was immunoSEQ multiplex PCR, while the TCRdb copy is restricted to in-frame clones and leaves out a portion. This table holds about 60,000 clones, about nine tenths found once. The sample here was CD4+ or CD8+ T cells sorted from blood, taken in a trial of the OX40 agonist ivuxolimab. The source of this sequence is an adult with an advanced solid tumor such as melanoma, head and neck, liver or kidney cancer. This sequence joins TRBV27 and TRBJ2-5, with D tentatively TRBD1 or TRBD2 (5 bases each). The CDR3: CASSPYRDAKTQYF. The CDR3 DNA follows: TGTGCCAGCAGTCCGTACCGGGACGCGAAGACCCAGTACTTC.